One TCR beta chain is described in this entry. This record comes from a study of blood T cell repertoires in COVID-19. Across the whole study: The United States, Italy and Spain provided the acute and convalescent COVID-19 samples.

Profiled with immunoSEQ multiplex PCR; TCRdb holds only in-frame clones, not every one. The data show about 190,000 clones, with 84% seen just once and approximately 3% held by the top ten. The CDR3 length is 16 residues. The germline V gene has CDR1 SGHDN and CDR2 FVKESK. Trimming cost V 3 bases and J 1 base; bases outside gene matches: 6. Cohorts were determined from participant-reported clinical history. In Cohort 3, a recovered donor had either two negative PCRs, clearance, or symptom resolution. The sample taken for sequencing was PBMCs or T cells enriched from blood (not recorded which). This sequence joins TRBV14 and TRBJ2-3, with 8 nucleotides matching TRBD1. The receptor's source is a young woman who had recovered from COVID-19. The CDR3: CASSHGIRGRTDTQYF. CDR3 bases: TGTGCCAGCAGCCATGGCATCAGGGGGCGCACAGATACGCAGTATTTT.